This T cell receptor beta chain was identified in a study of T cell changes during pregnancy in multiple sclerosis. The protocol was immunoSEQ multiplex PCR, while the TCRdb copy is restricted to in-frame clones and leaves out a portion. The table lists about 92,000 clones, almost 95% of them singletons, with around 2.2% in the top ten. This CDR3 contains 16 residues. J lost 8 bases, V lost 4 bases, and 16 bases had no gene match. Germline CDR1 SEHNR, CDR2 FQNEAQ (reference sequence). The V gene is TRBV7-9, the J gene TRBJ1-2; the match to TRBD1 covers 7 bases. The clonotype originates from a female donor with multiple sclerosis, enrolled in a pregnancy study. The starting material was peripheral blood, obtained in the third trimester of pregnancy. The CDR3 sequence is CASSSSGTASLGGYTF. The CDR3 nucleotides read TGTGCCAGCAGCTCTTCCGGGACAGCGAGCTTAGGAGGCTACACCTTC.